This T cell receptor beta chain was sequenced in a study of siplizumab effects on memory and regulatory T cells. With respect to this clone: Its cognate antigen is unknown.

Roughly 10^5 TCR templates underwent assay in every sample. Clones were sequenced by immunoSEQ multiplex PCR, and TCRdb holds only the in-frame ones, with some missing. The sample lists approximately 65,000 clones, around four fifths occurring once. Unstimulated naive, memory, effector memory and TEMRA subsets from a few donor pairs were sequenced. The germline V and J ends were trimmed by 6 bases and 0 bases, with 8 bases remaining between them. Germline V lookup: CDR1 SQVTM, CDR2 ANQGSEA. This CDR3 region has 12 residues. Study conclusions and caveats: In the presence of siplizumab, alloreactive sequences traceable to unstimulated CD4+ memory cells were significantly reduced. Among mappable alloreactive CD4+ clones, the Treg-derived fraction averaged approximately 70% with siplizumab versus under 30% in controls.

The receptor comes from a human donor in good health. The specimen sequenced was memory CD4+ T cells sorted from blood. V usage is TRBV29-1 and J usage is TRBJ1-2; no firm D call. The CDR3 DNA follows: TGCAGCGTCAGGACCCCTAACTATGGCTACACCTTC. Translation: CSVRTPNYGYTF.